The rows below give T cell receptor beta chains drawn from one sample of a study of T-cell reconstitution after alpha-beta-depleted transplantation in children. One entry per CDR3 protein, called by TCRdb with MiXCR from the PCR reads. The table shows approximately 270,000 distinct CDR3 sequences, with 20% to 30% occurring only once. Sample: PBMCs, mostly from graft donor cells, taken 360 days after TCRalphabeta/CD19-depleted stem cell transplant. Receptors originate from a female patient aged 2-15 years who had a stem cell transplant for congenital amegakaryocytic thrombocytopenia, so the T cells may come from the graft donor. CDR3s include the opening cysteine and the closing phenylalanine or tryptophan. A D gene is named only where the DNA matches it firmly. Some rows have no size entry. The others give once, few or many, or a class for an expanded clone.

size: NA
V: TRBV2
J: TRBJ1-1
D: TRBD1
DNA: TGTGCCAGCAGAGACCACGGACAGGGTTTGGGAGCTTTCTTT
CDR3: CASRDHGQGLGAFF

size: NA
V: TRBV4-2
J: TRBJ1-1
D: NA
DNA: TGTGCCAGCAGCCAAAATATGAACACTGAAGCTTTCTTT
CDR3: CASSQNMNTEAFF

size: many
V: TRBV6-6
J: TRBJ1-5
D: NA
DNA: TGTGCCAGCAGTTACTATCAGCCCCAGCATTTT
CDR3: CASSYYQPQHF

size: NA
V: TRBV6-5
J: TRBJ2-7
D: TRBD2
DNA: TGTGCCAGCAGTTCGCACTGGGAAGCGGGAGGAATCTACGAGCAGTACTTC
CDR3: CASSSHWEAGGIYEQYF

size: few
V: TRBV20-1
J: TRBJ2-3
D: NA
DNA: TGCAGTGGGCGGGAGGACAGGGATACGCAGTATTTT
CDR3: CSGREDRDTQYF

size: few
V: TRBV6-4
J: TRBJ1-6
D: NA
DNA: TGTGCCAGCAGTGACACCTATAATTCACCCCTCCACTTT
CDR3: CASSDTYNSPLHF

size: NA
V: TRBV9
J: TRBJ2-7
D: TRBD2
DNA: TGTGCCAGCAACCTAGCGGGAGGTACCTACGAGCAGTACTTC
CDR3: CASNLAGGTYEQYF

size: few
V: TRBV7-6
J: TRBJ2-3
D: TRBD2
DNA: TGTGCCAGCAGCCTAGGCCTGGGACTAGCGGGGGCCACAGATACGCAGTATTTT
CDR3: CASSLGLGLAGATDTQYF

size: many
V: TRBV10-3
J: TRBJ2-2
D: NA
DNA: TGTGCCATCAGTGAGTCGATTCTTACGAACACCGGGGAGCTGTTTTTT
CDR3: CAISESILTNTGELFF

size: NA
V: TRBV6-5
J: TRBJ2-7
D: NA
DNA: TGTGCCAGCAGTTACTCCCAATGGACACACATCTACGAGCAGTACTTC
CDR3: CASSYSQWTHIYEQYF

size: NA
V: TRBV3-1
J: TRBJ1-4
D: NA
DNA: TGTGCCAGCAGCCAAGAAGGTCGACTGTTTTTT
CDR3: CASSQEGRLFF

size: NA
V: TRBV4-1
J: TRBJ2-1
D: NA
DNA: TGCGCCAGCAGCCAAGGTTCCGCCGGGGCGTCTATCTACAATGAGCAGTTCTTC
CDR3: CASSQGSAGASIYNEQFF

size: many
V: TRBV12-3/TRBV12-4
J: TRBJ2-7
D: NA
DNA: TGTGCCAGCAGTTGGAGAGATTACGAGCAGTACTTC
CDR3: CASSWRDYEQYF

size: many
V: TRBV12-3/TRBV12-4
J: TRBJ2-3
D: NA
DNA: TGTGCCAGCATGCCCCTACTCACAGATACGCAGTATTTT
CDR3: CASMPLLTDTQYF

size: NA
V: TRBV2
J: TRBJ2-1
D: NA
DNA: TGTGCCAGCAGACGAGGCGACGGCTCCTACAATGAGCAGTTCTTC
CDR3: CASRRGDGSYNEQFF

size: NA
V: TRBV6-1
J: TRBJ1-2
D: NA
DNA: TGTGCCAGCTCCGGAGGGGCGTATTATGGCTACACCTTC
CDR3: CASSGGAYYGYTF

size: many
V: TRBV29-1
J: TRBJ1-1
D: NA
DNA: TGCAGCGTGGCCCCCTTCGGGACCACTGAAGCTTTCTTT
CDR3: CSVAPFGTTEAFF

size: many
V: TRBV4-1
J: TRBJ1-1
D: TRBD1
DNA: TGCGCCAGCAGCCAAAGGCAGGGGGCAGGAGTAGGGACTGAAGCTTTCTTT
CDR3: CASSQRQGAGVGTEAFF

size: few
V: TRBV30
J: TRBJ2-7
D: NA
DNA: TGTGCCTGGAGTGTACGTCGGAGCGCCTACGAGCAGTACTTC
CDR3: CAWSVRRSAYEQYF

size: few
V: TRBV4-1
J: TRBJ2-3
D: TRBD2
DNA: TGCGCCAGCGGGGGGGTTGTGACAGATACGCAGTATTTT
CDR3: CASGGVVTDTQYF

size: NA
V: TRBV5-6
J: TRBJ1-1
D: NA
DNA: TGTGCCAGCAGCTTGAATTTCGGGAACACTGAAGCTTTCTTT
CDR3: CASSLNFGNTEAFF

size: few
V: TRBV28
J: TRBJ2-7
D: TRBD2
DNA: TGTGCCAGCAGTTTAGGCGGGGGGGTACACGAGCAGTACTTC
CDR3: CASSLGGGVHEQYF